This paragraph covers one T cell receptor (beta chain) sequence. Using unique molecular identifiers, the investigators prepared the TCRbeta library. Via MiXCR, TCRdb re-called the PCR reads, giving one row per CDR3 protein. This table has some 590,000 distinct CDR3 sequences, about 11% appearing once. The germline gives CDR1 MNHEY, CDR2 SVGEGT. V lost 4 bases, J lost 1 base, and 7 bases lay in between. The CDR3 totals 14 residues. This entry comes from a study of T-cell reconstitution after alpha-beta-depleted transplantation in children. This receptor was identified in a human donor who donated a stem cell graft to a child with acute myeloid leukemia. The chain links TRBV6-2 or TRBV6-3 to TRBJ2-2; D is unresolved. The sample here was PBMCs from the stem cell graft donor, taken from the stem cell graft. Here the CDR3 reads CASSFVWNTGELFF. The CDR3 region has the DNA TGTGCCAGCAGTTTTGTCTGGAACACCGGGGAGCTGTTTTTT.